This TCR beta chain was documented in a study of blood T cell repertoires in COVID-19. This clone showed up just a few times. In germline, CDR1 is LGHNT, CDR2 FRNRAP. This CDR3 spans 17 amino acids. The J segment lost 7 bases and the V segment lost 4 bases, leaving 11 bases of the junction unmatched. Generated by immunoSEQ multiplex PCR, the TCRdb table keeps only in-frame clones and is missing some. The profile shows 150,000 to 200,000 clones, 88% of them singletons. The V gene is TRBV12-5, the J gene TRBJ2-2, with TRBD1 matching over 11 bases. This sequence originates from a man in his sixties with acute or convalescent COVID-19. Material for sequencing was peripheral blood. The CDR3 DNA reads as TGTGCTAGTGGTTCCCCCCCCGGGACAGGGGGGATCGGGGAGCTGTTTTTT. The encoded protein is CASGSPPGTGGIGELFF.